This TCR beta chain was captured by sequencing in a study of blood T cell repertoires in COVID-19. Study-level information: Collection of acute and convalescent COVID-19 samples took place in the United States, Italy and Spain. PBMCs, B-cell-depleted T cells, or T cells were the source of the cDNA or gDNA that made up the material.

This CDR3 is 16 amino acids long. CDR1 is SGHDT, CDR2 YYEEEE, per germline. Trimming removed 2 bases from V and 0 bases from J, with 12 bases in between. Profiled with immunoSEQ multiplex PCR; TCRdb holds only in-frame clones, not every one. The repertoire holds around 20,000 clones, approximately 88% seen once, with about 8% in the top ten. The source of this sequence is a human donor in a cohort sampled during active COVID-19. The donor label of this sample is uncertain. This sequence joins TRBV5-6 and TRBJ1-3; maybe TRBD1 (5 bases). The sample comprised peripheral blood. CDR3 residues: CASSLVGGISGNTIYF. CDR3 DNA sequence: TGTGCCAGCAGCTTAGTCGGGGGGATCTCTGGAAACACCATATATTTT. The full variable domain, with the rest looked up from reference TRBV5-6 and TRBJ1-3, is DAGVTQSPTHLIKTRGQQVTLRCSPKSGHDTVSWYQQALGQGPQFIFQYYEEEERQRGNFPDRFSGHQFPNYSSELNVNALLLGDSALYLCASSLVGGISGNTIYFGEGSWLTVV.